Below are 18 T cell receptor beta chains sequenced from a single sample in a study of shared clonotypes between healthy human individuals. The naive CD8 fraction comprised CD45RO-negative cells positively selected for CCR7 and excluded terminally differentiated effector memory CD45RA+ cells. Using immunoSEQ multiplex PCR, the repertoire was profiled, and TCRdb retains in-frame clones only, with some absent. The sample lists about 2,200,000 clones, more than 85% occurring once. The sequenced sample was naive CD8+ T cells from PBMCs. Receptors originate from a man in his late teens or twenties in good health. Some clones in this sample may be carry-over from other donors' samples.

This rearrangement joins TRBV28 to TRBJ1-1, with D perhaps TRBD1 (6 bases). Germline V gene data show CDR1 as MDHEN and CDR2 as SYDVKM. The CDR3 consists of 13 residues. V lost 1 base and J 8 bases, leaving 11 bases between the germline ends. The CDR3 loop reads CASSLFPGQEAFF. For the CDR3, the DNA is TGTGCCAGCAGTTTATTCCCCGGACAGGAAGCTTTCTTT.

This clone was observed a handful of times. The chain has TRBV9 and TRBJ1-1; 8 bases fit TRBD1. This CDR3 is 14 amino acids long. The ends lost 4 bases at V and 5 bases at J; junction bases unmatched: 7. CDR1 and CDR2 from the germline V gene are SGDLS and YYNGEE. DNA of the CDR3: TGTGCCAGCAGCCCGGACAGGGTTGAGACTGAAGCTTTCTTT. It translates to CASSPDRVETEAFF.

This chain connects TRBV27 to TRBJ2-7; maybe TRBD2 (5 bases). Germline-derived CDR1 and CDR2 are MNHEY and SMNVEV (reference sequence). The V end lost 1 base, the J end lost 6 bases, and 13 bases lay between the germline ends. CDR3 size: 14 residues. The CDR3 sequence: CASSLLGSEAEQYF. The CDR3 DNA sequence: TGTGCCAGCAGTTTATTAGGGAGCGAAGCCGAGCAGTACTTC.

The chain carries TRBV27 and TRBJ1-4; TRBD1 might be the D (5 bases). CDR3 size: 16 residues. Trimming pared 3 bases from V and 4 bases from J, leaving 15 bases between. In germline, CDR1 is MNHEY, CDR2 SMNVEV (reference sequence). CDR3 nucleotide sequence: TGTGCCAGCAGTTTTAGCCGGGGGGAGGTTAATGAAAAACTGTTTTTT. Translation gives CASSFSRGEVNEKLFF.

V usage is TRBV6-6 and J usage is TRBJ2-7; maybe TRBD1 (6 bases). Trimming left V 6 bases short and J 2 bases short, with 11 bases between. CDR3 size: 13 residues. Germline V gene data show CDR1 as MNHNY and CDR2 as SVGAGI (reference sequence). CDR3 nucleotides: TGTGCCAGCAGACTCCAGGGGCCCTACGAGCAGTACTTC. This encodes CASRLQGPYEQYF.

The chain combines TRBV5-6 with TRBJ2-7; maybe TRBD2 (6 bases). V was cut by 4 bases and J by 6 bases, with 29 bases left in between. The germline V gene encodes CDR1 SGHDT and CDR2 YYEEEE. This CDR3 is built from 18 residues. The CDR3 bases are TGTGCCAGCAGCCCGACCGTGGGGTGGGGACTTCCTCCTTTCGAGCAGTACTTC. Its translation is CASSPTVGWGLPPFEQYF.

The genes are TRBV19 and TRBJ1-1; possible D gene TRBD1, 5 bases. Germline values: CDR1 LNHDA, CDR2 SQIVND (reference sequence). The CDR3 sequence is 15 residues long. Trimming took off 7 bases at V and 0 bases at J, with 15 bases between the two ends. CDR3 nucleotide sequence: TGTGCCAGTAACGGTCTTGAGGGGATGAACACTGAAGCTTTCTTT. It translates to CASNGLEGMNTEAFF. The whole variable domain, remainder taken from reference TRBV19 and TRBJ1-1, is DGGITQSPKYLFRKEGQNVTLSCEQNLNHDAMYWYRQDPGQGLRLIYYSQIVNDFQKGDIAEGYSVSREKKESFPLTVTSAQKNPTAFYLCASNGLEGMNTEAFFGQGTRLTVV.

The genes are TRBV23-1 and TRBJ1-2; D is undetermined. TRBV23-1 is treated as an ORF (open reading frame) with a function not yet certain. The CDR3 has 13 residues. Trimming pared 3 bases from V and 0 bases from J, leaving 5 bases between. The CDR3 loop reads CASSHATNYGYTF. For the CDR3, the DNA is TGCGCCAGCAGTCACGCAACTAACTATGGCTACACCTTC.

CDR3 amino acids: CATSKDGGGEPYGYTF. DNA of the CDR3: TGTGCCACCAGCAAAGATGGAGGGGGGGAACCTTATGGCTACACCTTC. The chain links TRBV15 to TRBJ1-2; perhaps TRBD1 as D (6 bases). V was shortened by 4 bases and J by 5 bases, with 20 bases between the two germline ends. The germline V gene has CDR1 LNHNV and CDR2 YYDKDF (reference sequence). The CDR3 totals 16 residues.

The chain combines TRBV9 with TRBJ2-7; 7 nucleotides match TRBD2. The germline CDR1 and CDR2 sequences are SGDLS and YYNGEE. The ends lost 4 bases at V and 4 bases at J; junction bases unmatched: 11. The CDR3 consists of 15 residues. CDR3 sequence reads: CASSMFDGEGYEQYF. Here the CDR3 DNA reads TGTGCCAGCAGCATGTTCGACGGGGAGGGGTACGAGCAGTACTTC.

The chain joins TRBV5-6 to TRBJ2-1, with 8 bases fitting TRBD1. Germline-derived CDR1 and CDR2 are SGHDT and YYEEEE. The CDR3 runs 16 residues. V shed 0 bases and J 1 base; nucleotides not matched to a gene: 3. The CDR3 DNA follows: TGTGCCAGCAGCTTGGGGACAGGGTTGTCCTACAATGAGCAGTTCTTC. Its translation is CASSLGTGLSYNEQFF.

This chain connects TRBV4-1 to TRBJ2-1; 13 bases are shared with TRBD2. The CDR3 totals 17 residues. Germline CDR1 and CDR2: MGHRA and YSYEKL. The junction had 5 bases not matched to a gene; V was cut back by 4 bases and J by 2 bases. The CDR3 coding sequence is TGCGCCAGCAGCCCATACACTAGCGGGGGGGCCTACAATGAGCAGTTCTTC. It yields the protein CASSPYTSGGAYNEQFF.

The chain uses TRBV5-4 and TRBJ2-1, with 9 bases matching TRBD2. Germline V gives CDR1 SGHNT, CDR2 YYREEE (reference sequence). The CDR3 has 16 residues. J gave up 0 bases and V 4 bases, and 5 bases lay outside the gene matches. In DNA form, the CDR3 reads TGTGCCAGCAGCCCCGGTAGCGGGAGCTCCTACAATGAGCAGTTCTTC. Its protein is CASSPGSGSSYNEQFF. The full variable domain, with the rest looked up from reference TRBV5-4 and TRBJ2-1, is ETGVTQSPTHLIKTRGQQVTLRCSSQSGHNTVSWYQQALGQGPQFIFQYYREEENGRGNFPPRFSGLQFPNYSSELNVNALELDDSALYLCASSPGSGSSYNEQFFGPGTRLTVL.

This chain links TRBV7-6 with TRBJ1-2; D is undetermined. Germline lookup yields CDR1 SGHVS and CDR2 FNYEAQ. Trimming took 0 bases from V and 1 from J, leaving 6 bases between them. The CDR3 loop spans 14 amino acids. This CDR3 reads CASSLADGNYGYTF. CDR3 nucleotide sequence: TGTGCCAGCAGCTTAGCGGACGGTAACTATGGCTACACCTTC.

The rearrangement uses TRBV27 and TRBJ2-2, with 7 bases identical to TRBD2. Germline V gene data show CDR1 as MNHEY and CDR2 as SMNVEV (reference sequence). V shed 3 bases, J shed 1 base, and the junction held 20 bases outside the gene matches. The CDR3 is 21 residues long. The chain's CDR3 is CASSFSILYPRLAVNTGELFF. CDR3 nucleotide sequence: TGTGCCAGCAGTTTTTCCATTCTTTATCCTCGTCTAGCGGTGAACACCGGGGAGCTGTTTTTT.

The rearrangement uses TRBV11-2 and TRBJ2-7, with a weak D call TRBD1 (6 bases). The CDR3 has 14 amino acids. Trimming stripped 5 bases from V and 5 bases from J, with 16 bases between. The germline V gene has CDR1 SGHAT and CDR2 FQNNGV. The CDR3 spells CASSGEGHADEQYF. As DNA, the CDR3 is TGTGCCAGCAGCGGAGAGGGACACGCGGACGAGCAGTACTTC. The variable domain in full, completed from reference TRBV11-2 and TRBJ2-7, reads EAGVAQSPRYKIIEKRQSVAFWCNPISGHATLYWYQQILGQGPKLLIQFQNNGVVDDSQLPKDRFSAERLKGVDSTLKIQPAKLEDSAVYLCASSGEGHADEQYFGPGTRLTVT.

V usage is TRBV5-4 and J usage is TRBJ2-5, with D unresolved. Deletions cut 0 bases from V and 3 bases from J, with 12 bases between. CDR3 length: 15 amino acids. Germline V gives CDR1 SGHNT, CDR2 YYREEE (reference sequence). The DNA for the CDR3 is TGTGCCAGCAGCTTGGGGTCGGGTGGGGAAGAGACCCAGTACTTC. It codes for CASSLGSGGEETQYF.

The chain carries TRBV27 and TRBJ2-1; D perhaps matches TRBD1 (6 bases). This CDR3 region has 15 residues. V dropped 3 bases and J dropped 7 bases, with 16 bases sitting between them. Looked up from germline, CDR1 is MNHEY and CDR2 is SMNVEV (reference sequence). CDR3 nucleotide sequence: TGTGCCAGCAGTTTCATAGGGCAGGGGAAGAATGAGCAGTTCTTC. Translated, it gives CASSFIGQGKNEQFF.